This T cell receptor beta chain stems from a study of PD-1 blockade in classical Hodgkin lymphoma. Some clones are missing from TCRdb's copy, which holds only in-frame ones; the method was immunoSEQ multiplex PCR. Seen here are 30,000 to 35,000 clones, roughly 90% observed once, and the top ten hold about 0.23%. Regarding the study as a whole: Undefined causes, possibly disease activity or prior therapy, underlie the repertoire differences. Complete responders matched newly diagnosed patients in baseline diversity.

For this clone: As yet, its antigen is unknown.

Each and every patient relapsed after autologous stem cell transplantation, and patients got differing brentuximab vedotin exposure. CD4+ T cells were purified from thawed PBMCs by negative selection. The study recorded best responses of complete response, partial response or progressive disease. Material: CD4+ T cells from blood, obtained at baseline. The TCR sequence derives from a human donor with classical Hodgkin lymphoma.

This chain's CDR3 is CASSPTRASGRFGQYF. DNA for the CDR3: TGTGCCAGCAGTCCGACCCGGGCTAGCGGGAGATTCGGGCAGTATTTT. V gene TRBV27 combines with J gene TRBJ2-3; 10 nucleotides align to TRBD2. CDR1 is MNHEY, CDR2 SMNVEV, per germline (reference sequence). This CDR3 spans 16 amino acids. Unmatched junction bases numbered 16, after V lost 5 bases and J lost 11 bases.